This T cell receptor beta chain derives from a study of blood T cell repertoires in COVID-19. Study summary: Researchers got acute and convalescent COVID-19 samples from the United States, Italy and Spain. The analysed material was cDNA or gDNA that came from T cells, B-cell-depleted T cells, or PBMCs.

This clone showed up just a few times. Source study methods: Reference gene primer amplification in the assay estimated nucleated cell counts. The protocol was immunoSEQ multiplex PCR, while the TCRdb copy is restricted to in-frame clones and leaves out a portion. The V and J calls and clone size come from that table; D and trimming were worked out from the DNA. The data contain some 140,000 clones, just under 85% of them seen just once; the ten biggest clones take up less than 30%. The TCR originated in a woman aged 55 to 70 with acute or convalescent COVID-19. Sequencing used peripheral blood.

The CDR3, as DNA: TGTGCCAGTAGTATCCTGGCAGATTATAGCAATCAGCCCCAGCATTTT. Its translation is CASSILADYSNQPQHF. V is TRBV19 and J is TRBJ1-5; D gene unclear. V lost 3 bases to trimming and J lost 0 bases, with 12 bases between them. This CDR3 is 16 amino acids long. The V gene's germline CDR1 is LNHDA and CDR2 SQIVND (reference sequence).